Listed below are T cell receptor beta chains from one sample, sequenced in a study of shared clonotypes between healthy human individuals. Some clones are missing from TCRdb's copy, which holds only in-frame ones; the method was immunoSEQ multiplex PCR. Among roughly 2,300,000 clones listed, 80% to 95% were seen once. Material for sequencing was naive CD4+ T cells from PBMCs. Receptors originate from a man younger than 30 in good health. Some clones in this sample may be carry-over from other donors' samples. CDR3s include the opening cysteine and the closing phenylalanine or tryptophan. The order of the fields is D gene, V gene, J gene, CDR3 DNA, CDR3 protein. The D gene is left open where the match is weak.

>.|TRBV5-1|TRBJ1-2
TGCGCCAGCAGTCCAGGACAGAGCTATGGCTACACCTTC
CASSPGQSYGYTF
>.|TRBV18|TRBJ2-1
TGTGCCAGCTCACCCTACATTTCGGGGAGTAGCTACAATGAGCAGTTCTTC
CASSPYISGSSYNEQFF
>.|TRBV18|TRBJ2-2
TGTGCCAGCTCACCCAAGCACATCCAGGCTACCGCCGGGGAGCTGTTTTTT
CASSPKHIQATAGELFF
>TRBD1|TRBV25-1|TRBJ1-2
TGTGCCAGCAGTGAGCCCGCAGGGGGCGGCTACTATGGCTACACCTTC
CASSEPAGGGYYGYTF
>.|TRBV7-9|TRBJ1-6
TGTGCCAGCAGCTTATGGGGGCACAATTCACCCCTCCACTTT
CASSLWGHNSPLHF
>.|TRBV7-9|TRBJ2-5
TGTGCCAGCATCCCTGGACGGTTTGCGGAGACCCAGTACTTC
CASIPGRFAETQYF
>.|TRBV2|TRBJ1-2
TGTGCCAGCAGTTCCCGGGTCTACAACTATGGCTACACCTTC
CASSSRVYNYGYTF
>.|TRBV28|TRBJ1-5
TGTGCCAGCACCAAAGGGTGGGGCAGAAGCAATCAGCCCCAGCATTTT
CASTKGWGRSNQPQHF
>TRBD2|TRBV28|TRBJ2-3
TGTGCCAGCAGTTCCCCTCGGACTAGCGGGAGGTCAGATACGCAGTATTTT
CASSSPRTSGRSDTQYF
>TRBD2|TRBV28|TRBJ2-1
TGTGCCAGCAAGGGCGTTCCGGGACTAGCGACCTACAATGAGCAGTTCTTC
CASKGVPGLATYNEQFF
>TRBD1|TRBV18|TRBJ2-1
TGTGCCAGCTCGCCGGGACAGGGGTCCTACAATGAGCAGTTCTTC
CASSPGQGSYNEQFF
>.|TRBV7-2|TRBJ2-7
TGTGCCAGCAGCTTACCCCGCCTGAACGAGCAGTACTTC
CASSLPRLNEQYF
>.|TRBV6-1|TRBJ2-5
TGTGCCAGCAGTGGACAGTTAGGCAGAGAGACCCAGTACTTC
CASSGQLGRETQYF
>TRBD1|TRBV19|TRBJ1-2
TGTGCCAGTAGAGAGGACAGGGGAGGAGGCTACACCTTC
CASREDRGGGYTF
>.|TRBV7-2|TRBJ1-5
TGTGCCAGCAGGAGAGGGGTTTATAGCAATCAGCCCCAGCATTTT
CASRRGVYSNQPQHF
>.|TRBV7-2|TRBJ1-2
TGTGCCAGCAGCTTAGCCCCCGGGCTCTATGGCTACACCTTC
CASSLAPGLYGYTF
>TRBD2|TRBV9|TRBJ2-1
TGTGCCAGCAGCGCAGGACTAGCGGGAGACGAGCAGTTCTTC
CASSAGLAGDEQFF
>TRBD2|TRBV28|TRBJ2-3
TGTGCCAGCAGTGGCGGGAGGGCCGGAACAGATACGCAGTATTTT
CASSGGRAGTDTQYF
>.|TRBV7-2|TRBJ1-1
TGTGCCAGCACCGTAACTAGAGGAGGGACTGAAGCTTTCTTT
CASTVTRGGTEAFF
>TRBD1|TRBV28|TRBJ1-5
TGTGCCAGCAGTTTAGGTTGGGACAGGGGGGGCAATCAGCCCCAGCATTTT
CASSLGWDRGGNQPQHF
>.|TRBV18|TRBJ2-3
TGTGCCAGCTCACCAGGGGTCGGGGATACGCAGTATTTT
CASSPGVGDTQYF
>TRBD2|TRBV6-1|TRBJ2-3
TGTGCCTTAGGGACTAGCGGCACAGATACGCAGTATTTT
CALGTSGTDTQYF
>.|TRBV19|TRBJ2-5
TGTGCCAGTAGTATATGGAGCGGAAGGAGGGAGACCCAGTACTTC
CASSIWSGRRETQYF
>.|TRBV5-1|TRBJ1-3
TGCGCCAGCAGCTTGGTGCCAGGGGCGAGTGGAAACACCATATATTTT
CASSLVPGASGNTIYF
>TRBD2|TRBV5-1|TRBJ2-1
TGCGCCAGCAGCCCTAGACTAGCGGGAGTTTCTTTGGGTAATGAGCAGTTCTTC
CASSPRLAGVSLGNEQFF
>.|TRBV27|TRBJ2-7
TGTGCCAGCAGTTCCTATTCCTACGAGCAGTACTTC
CASSSYSYEQYF
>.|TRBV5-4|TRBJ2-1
TGTGCCAGCAGCGACAACGAAGCGGGCCTCTACAATGAGCAGTTCTTC
CASSDNEAGLYNEQFF
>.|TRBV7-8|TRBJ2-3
TGTGCCAGCAGCTTAGCCGCAGGGGGGACGGATACGCAGTATTTT
CASSLAAGGTDTQYF
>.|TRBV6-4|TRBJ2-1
TGTGCCAGCAGCGCGAGACTAGTCTATAGCTCCTACAATGAGCAGTTCTTC
CASSARLVYSSYNEQFF